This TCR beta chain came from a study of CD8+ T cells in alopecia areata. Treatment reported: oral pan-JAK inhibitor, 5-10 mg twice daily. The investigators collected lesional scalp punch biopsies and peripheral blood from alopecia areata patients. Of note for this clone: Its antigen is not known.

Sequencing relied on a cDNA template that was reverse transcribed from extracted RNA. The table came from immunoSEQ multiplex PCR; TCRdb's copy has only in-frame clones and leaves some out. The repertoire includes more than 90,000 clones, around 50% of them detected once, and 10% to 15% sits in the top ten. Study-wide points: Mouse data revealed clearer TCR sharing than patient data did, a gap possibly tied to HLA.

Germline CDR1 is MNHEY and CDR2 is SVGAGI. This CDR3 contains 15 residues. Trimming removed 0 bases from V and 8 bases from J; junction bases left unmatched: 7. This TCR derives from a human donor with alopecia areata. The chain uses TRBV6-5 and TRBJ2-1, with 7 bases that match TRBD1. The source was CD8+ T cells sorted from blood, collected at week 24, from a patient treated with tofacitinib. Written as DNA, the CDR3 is TGTGCCAGCAGTTACTCCGTGACAGGGATCGATGAGCAGTTCTTC. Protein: CASSYSVTGIDEQFF.